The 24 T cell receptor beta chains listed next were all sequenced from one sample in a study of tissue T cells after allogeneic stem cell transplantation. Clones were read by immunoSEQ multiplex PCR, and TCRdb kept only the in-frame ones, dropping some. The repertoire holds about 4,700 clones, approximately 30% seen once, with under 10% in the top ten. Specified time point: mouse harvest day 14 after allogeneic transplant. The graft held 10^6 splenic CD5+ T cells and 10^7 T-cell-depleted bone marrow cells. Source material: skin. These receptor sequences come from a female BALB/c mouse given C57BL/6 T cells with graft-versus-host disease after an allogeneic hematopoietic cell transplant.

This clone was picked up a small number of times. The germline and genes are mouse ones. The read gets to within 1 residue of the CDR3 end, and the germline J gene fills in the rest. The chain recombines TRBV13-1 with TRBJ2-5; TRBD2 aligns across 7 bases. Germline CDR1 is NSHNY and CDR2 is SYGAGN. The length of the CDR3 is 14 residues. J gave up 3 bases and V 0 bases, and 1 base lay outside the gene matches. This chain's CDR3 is CASSDGGGQDTQYF. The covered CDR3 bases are TGTGCCAGCAGTGATGGGGGGGGGCAAGACACCCAGTAC.

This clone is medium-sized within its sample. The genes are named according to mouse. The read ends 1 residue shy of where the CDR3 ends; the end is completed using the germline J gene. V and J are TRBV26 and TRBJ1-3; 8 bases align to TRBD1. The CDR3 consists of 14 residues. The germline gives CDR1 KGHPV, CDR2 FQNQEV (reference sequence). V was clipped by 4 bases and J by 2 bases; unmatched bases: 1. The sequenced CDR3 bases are TGTGCCAGCAGTCCACAGGGGGCTGGAAATACGCTCTAT. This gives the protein CASSPQGAGNTLY. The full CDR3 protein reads CASSPQGAGNTLYF.

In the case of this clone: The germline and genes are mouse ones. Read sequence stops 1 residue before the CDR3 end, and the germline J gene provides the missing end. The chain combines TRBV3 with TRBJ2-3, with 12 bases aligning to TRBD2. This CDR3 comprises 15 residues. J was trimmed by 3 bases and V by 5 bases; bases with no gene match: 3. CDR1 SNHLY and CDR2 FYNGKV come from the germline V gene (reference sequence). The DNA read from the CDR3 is TGTGCCAGCAGCGCGGGACTGGGGGGCGCAGAAACGCTGTAT. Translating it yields CASSAGLGGAETLY. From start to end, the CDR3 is CASSAGLGGAETLYF.

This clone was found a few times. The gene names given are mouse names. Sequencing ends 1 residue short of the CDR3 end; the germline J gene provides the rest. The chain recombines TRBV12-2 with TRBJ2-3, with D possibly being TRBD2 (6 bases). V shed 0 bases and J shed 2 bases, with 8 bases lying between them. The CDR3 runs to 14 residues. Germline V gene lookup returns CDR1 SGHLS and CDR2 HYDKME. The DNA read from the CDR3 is TGTGCCAGCTCTCTCGGGGGGTATGCAGAAACGCTGTAT. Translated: CASSLGGYAETLY. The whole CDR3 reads CASSLGGYAETLYF.

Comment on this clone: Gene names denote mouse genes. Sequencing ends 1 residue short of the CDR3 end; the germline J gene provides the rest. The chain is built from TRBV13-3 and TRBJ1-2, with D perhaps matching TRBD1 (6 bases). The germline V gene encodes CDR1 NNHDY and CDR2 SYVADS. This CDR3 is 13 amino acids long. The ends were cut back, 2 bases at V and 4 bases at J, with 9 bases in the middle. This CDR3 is CASSDRGGSDYTF. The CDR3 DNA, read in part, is TGTGCCAGCAGTGACAGGGGAGGCTCCGACTACACC.

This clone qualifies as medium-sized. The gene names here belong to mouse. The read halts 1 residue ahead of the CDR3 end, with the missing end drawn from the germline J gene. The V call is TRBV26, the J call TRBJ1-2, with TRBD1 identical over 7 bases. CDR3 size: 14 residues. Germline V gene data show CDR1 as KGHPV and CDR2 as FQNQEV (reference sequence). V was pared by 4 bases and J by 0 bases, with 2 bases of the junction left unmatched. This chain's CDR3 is CASSQTGSNSDYTF. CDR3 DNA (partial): TGTGCCAGCAGTCAGACAGGGTCAAACTCCGACTACACC.

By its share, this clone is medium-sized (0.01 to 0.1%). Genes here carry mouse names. The CDR3: CASSLGKYEQYF. The sequenced part of the CDR3 DNA is TGTGCCAGCAGTCTCGGCAAATATGAACAGTAC. The gene calls are TRBV26 and TRBJ2-7; D gene uncertain. The missing CDR3 end, 1 residue past where the read stops, is filled in from the germline J gene. This CDR3 has 12 residues. Trimming removed 3 bases at V and 4 bases at J, with 7 bases between. Germline V lookup: CDR1 KGHPV, CDR2 FQNQEV (reference sequence).

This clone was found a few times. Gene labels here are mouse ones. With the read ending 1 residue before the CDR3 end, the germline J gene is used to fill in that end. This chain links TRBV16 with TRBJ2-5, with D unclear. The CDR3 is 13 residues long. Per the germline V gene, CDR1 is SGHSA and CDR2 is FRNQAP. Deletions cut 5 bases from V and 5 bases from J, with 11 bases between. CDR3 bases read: TGTGCAAGCAGCCCCACTCTTTCAGACACCCAGTAC. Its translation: CASSPTLSDTQY. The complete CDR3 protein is CASSPTLSDTQYF.

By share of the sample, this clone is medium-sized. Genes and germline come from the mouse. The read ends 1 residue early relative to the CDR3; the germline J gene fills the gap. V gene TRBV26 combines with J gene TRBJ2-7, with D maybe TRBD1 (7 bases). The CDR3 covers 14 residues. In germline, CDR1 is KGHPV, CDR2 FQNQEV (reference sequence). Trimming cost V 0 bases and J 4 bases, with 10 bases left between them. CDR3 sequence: CASSLSGGPYEQYF. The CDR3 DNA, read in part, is TGTGCCAGCAGTCTGTCAGGGGGCCCATATGAACAGTAC.

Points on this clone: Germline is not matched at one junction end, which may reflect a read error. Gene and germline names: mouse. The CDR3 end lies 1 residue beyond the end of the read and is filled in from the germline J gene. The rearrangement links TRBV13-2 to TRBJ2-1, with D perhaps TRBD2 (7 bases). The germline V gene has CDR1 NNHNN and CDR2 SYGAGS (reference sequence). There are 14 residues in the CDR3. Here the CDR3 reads CASGDGGRGAEQFF. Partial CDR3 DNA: TGTGCCAGCGGGGATGGGGGGAGGGGGGCTGAGCAGTTC.

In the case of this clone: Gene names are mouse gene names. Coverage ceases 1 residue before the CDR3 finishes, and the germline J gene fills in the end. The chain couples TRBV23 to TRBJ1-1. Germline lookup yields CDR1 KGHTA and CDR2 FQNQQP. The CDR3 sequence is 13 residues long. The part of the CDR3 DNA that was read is TGCTCCAGCAGTCAGGGGGGAGGGACAGAAGTCTTC. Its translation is CSSSQGGGTEVF. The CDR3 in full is CSSSQGGGTEVFF.

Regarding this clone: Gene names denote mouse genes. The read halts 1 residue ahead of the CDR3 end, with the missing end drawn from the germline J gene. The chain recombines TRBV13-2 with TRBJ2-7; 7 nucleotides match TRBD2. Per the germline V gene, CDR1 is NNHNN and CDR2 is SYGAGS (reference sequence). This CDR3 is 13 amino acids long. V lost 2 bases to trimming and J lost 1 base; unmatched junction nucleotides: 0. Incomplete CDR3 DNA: TGTGCCAGCGGTGAACTGGGGTCCTATGAACAGTAC. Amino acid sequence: CASGELGSYEQY. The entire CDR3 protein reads CASGELGSYEQYF.

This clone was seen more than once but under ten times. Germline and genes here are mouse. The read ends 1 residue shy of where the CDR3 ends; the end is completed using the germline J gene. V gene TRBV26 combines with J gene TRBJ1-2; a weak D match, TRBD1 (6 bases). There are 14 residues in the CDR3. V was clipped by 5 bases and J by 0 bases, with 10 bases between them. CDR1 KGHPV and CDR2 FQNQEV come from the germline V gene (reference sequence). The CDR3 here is CASSSGTTNSDYTF. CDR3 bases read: TGTGCCAGCAGTTCCGGGACAACAAACTCCGACTACACC. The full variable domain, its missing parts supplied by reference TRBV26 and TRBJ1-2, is NSKVIQTPRYLVKGQGQKAKMRCIPEKGHPVVFWYQQNKNNEFKFLINFQNQEVLQQIDMTEKRFSAECPSNSPCSLEIQSSEAGDSALYLCASSSGTTNSDYTFGSGTRLLVI.

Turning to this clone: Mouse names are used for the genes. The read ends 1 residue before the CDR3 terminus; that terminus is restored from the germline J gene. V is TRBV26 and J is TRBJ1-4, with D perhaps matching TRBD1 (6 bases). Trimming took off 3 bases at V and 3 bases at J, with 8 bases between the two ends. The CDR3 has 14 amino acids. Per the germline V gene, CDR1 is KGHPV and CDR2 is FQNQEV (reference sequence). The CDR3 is CASSLGGTNERLFF. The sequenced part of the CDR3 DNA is TGTGCCAGCAGTCTCGGGGGCACCAACGAAAGATTATTT.

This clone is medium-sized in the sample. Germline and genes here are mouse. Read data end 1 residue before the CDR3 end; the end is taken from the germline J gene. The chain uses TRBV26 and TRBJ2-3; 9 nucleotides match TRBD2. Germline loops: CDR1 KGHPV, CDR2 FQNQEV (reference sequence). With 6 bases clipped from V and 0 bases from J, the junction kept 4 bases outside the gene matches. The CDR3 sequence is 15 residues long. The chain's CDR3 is CASSRGLGSAETLYF. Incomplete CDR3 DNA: TGTGCCAGCAGCCGGGGACTGGGTAGTGCAGAAACGCTGTAT.

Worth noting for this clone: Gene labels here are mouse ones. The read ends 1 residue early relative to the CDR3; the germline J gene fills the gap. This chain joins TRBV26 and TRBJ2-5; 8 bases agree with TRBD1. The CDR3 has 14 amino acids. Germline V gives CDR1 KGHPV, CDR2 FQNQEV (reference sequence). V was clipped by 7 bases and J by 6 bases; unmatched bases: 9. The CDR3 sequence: CASNFGQGRDTQYF. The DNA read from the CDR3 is TGTGCCAGCAACTTCGGACAGGGACGGGACACCCAGTAC. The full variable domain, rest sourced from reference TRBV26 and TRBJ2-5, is NSKVIQTPRYLVKGQGQKAKMRCIPEKGHPVVFWYQQNKNNEFKFLINFQNQEVLQQIDMTEKRFSAECPSNSPCSLEIQSSEAGDSALYLCASNFGQGRDTQYFGPGTRLLVL.

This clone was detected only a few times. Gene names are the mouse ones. CDR3 amino acids: CASSLEGRTNSDYTF. The sequenced CDR3 bases are TGTGCCAGCAGTCTGGAGGGCCGAACAAACTCCGACTACACC. J is TRBJ1-2 and V is TRBV26, with D unresolved. The read halts 1 residue ahead of the CDR3 end, with the missing end drawn from the germline J gene. The CDR3 totals 15 residues. Germline CDR1 KGHPV, CDR2 FQNQEV (reference sequence). Trimming pared 2 bases from V and 0 bases from J, leaving 10 bases between.

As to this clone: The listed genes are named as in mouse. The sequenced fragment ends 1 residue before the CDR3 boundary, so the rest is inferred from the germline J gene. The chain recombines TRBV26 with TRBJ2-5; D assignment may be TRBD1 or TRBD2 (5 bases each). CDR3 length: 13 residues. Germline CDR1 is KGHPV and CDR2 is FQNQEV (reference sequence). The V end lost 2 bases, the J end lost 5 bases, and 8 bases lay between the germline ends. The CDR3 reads CASSLKGRDTQYF. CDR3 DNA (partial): TGTGCCAGCAGTCTGAAGGGGCGAGACACCCAGTAC.

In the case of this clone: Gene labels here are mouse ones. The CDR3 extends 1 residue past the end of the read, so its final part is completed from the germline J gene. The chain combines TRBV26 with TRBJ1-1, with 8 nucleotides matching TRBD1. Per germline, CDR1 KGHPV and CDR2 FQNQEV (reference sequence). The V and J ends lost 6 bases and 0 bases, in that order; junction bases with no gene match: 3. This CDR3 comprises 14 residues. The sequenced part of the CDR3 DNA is TGTGCCAGCAGCCGGACAGGGACAAACACAGAAGTCTTC. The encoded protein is CASSRTGTNTEVF. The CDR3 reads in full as CASSRTGTNTEVFF.

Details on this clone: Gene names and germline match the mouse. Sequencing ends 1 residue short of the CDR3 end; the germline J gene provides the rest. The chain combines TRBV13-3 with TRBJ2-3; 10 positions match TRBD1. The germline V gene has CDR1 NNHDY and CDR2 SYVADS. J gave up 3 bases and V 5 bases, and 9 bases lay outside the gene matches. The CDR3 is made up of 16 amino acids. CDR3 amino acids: CASSRDRGRWAETLYF. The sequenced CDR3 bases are TGTGCCAGCAGCCGCGACAGGGGGCGCTGGGCAGAAACGCTGTAT.

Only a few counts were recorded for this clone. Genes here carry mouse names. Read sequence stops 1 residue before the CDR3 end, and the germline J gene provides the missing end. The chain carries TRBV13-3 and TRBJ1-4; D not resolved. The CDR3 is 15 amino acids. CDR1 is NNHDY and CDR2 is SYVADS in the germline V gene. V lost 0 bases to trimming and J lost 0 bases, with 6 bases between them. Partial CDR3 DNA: TGTGCCAGCAGTGATGCACCGTTTTCCAACGAAAGATTATTT. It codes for CASSDAPFSNERLF. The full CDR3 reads CASSDAPFSNERLFF.

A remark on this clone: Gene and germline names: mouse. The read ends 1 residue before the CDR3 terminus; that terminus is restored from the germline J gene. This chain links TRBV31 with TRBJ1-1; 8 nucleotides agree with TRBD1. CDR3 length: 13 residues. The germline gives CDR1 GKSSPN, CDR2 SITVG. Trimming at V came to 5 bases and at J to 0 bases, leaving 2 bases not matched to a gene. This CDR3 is CAWPQGANTEVFF. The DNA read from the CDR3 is TGTGCCTGGCCACAGGGGGCAAACACAGAAGTCTTC.

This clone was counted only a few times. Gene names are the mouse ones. CDR3 bases read: TGTGCCAGCAGTCTTGCTGGGGATTATGAACAGTAC. As protein: CASSLAGDYEQY. The complete CDR3 sequence is CASSLAGDYEQYF. V gene TRBV26 combines with J gene TRBJ2-7, with a possible D match to TRBD2 (6 bases). The DNA ends 1 residue before the CDR3 does, and the rest of the CDR3 is filled in from the germline J gene. Germline CDR1 is KGHPV and CDR2 is FQNQEV (reference sequence). Trimming left V 3 bases short and J 4 bases short, with 10 bases between. The CDR3 covers 13 residues.

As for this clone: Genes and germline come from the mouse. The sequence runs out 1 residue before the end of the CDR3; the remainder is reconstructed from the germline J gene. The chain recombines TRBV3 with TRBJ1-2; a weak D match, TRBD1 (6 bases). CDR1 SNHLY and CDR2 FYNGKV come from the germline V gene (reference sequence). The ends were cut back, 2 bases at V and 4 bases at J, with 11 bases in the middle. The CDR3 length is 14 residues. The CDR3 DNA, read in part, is TGTGCCAGCAGCTTACGCAGGGGAGGCTCCGACTACACC. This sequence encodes CASSLRRGGSDYT. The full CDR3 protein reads CASSLRRGGSDYTF. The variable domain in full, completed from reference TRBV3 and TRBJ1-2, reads GPKVLQIPSHQIIDMGQMVTLNCDPVSNHLYFYWYKQILGQQMEFLVNFYNGKVMEKSKLFKDQFSVERPDGSYFTLKIQPTALEDSAVYFCASSLRRGGSDYTFGSGTRLLVI.